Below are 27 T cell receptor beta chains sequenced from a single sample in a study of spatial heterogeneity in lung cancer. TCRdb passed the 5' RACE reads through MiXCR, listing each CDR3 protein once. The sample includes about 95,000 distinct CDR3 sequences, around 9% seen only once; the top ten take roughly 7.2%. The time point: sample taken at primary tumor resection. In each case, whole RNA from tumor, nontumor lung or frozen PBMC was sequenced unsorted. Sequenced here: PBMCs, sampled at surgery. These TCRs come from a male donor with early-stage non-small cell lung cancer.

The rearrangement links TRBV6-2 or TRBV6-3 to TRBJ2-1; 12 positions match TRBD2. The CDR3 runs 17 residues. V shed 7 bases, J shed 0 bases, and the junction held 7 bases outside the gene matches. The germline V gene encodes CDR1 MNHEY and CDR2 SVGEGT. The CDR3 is CASTSTSGGSSYNEQFF. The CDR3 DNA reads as TGTGCCAGCACTTCGACTAGCGGGGGCAGCTCCTACAATGAGCAGTTCTTC.

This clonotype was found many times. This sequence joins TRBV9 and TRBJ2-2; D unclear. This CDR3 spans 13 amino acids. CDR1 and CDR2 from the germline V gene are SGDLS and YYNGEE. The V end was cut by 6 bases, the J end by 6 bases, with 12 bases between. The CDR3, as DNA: TGTGCCAGCAAGCCCGGCCACCCCGGGGAGCTGTTTTTT. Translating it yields CASKPGHPGELFF.

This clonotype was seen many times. CDR3: CASSIALAVYDTQYF. Written as DNA, the CDR3 is TGTGCCAGTAGTATCGCTCTAGCGGTCTATGATACGCAGTATTTT. This sequence joins TRBV19 and TRBJ2-3; TRBD2 matches 7 bases. CDR3 length: 15 amino acids. Germline trimming cut 3 bases from V and 6 bases from J; bases unmatched to any gene: 9. Germline V lookup: CDR1 LNHDA, CDR2 SQIVND (reference sequence).

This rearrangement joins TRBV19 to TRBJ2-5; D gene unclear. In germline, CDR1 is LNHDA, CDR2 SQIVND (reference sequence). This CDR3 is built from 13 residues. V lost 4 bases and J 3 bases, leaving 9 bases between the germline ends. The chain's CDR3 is CASSRGFEETQYF. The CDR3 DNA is TGTGCCAGTAGTAGAGGTTTCGAAGAGACCCAGTACTTC.

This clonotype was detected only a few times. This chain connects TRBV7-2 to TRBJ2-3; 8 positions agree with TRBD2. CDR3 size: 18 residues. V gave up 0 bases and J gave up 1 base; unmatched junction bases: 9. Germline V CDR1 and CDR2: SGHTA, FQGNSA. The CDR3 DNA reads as TGTGCCAGCAGCTTAGCGATGGTAGCGGGGCCGGGCACAGATACGCAGTATTTT. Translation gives CASSLAMVAGPGTDTQYF.

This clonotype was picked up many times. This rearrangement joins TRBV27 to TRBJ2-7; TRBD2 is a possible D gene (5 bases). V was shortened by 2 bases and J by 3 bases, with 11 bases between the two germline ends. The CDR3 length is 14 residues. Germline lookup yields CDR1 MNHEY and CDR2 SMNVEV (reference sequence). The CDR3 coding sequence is TGTGCCAGCAGTTTAGCTCGGGGAAACTACGAGCAGTACTTC. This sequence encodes CASSLARGNYEQYF.

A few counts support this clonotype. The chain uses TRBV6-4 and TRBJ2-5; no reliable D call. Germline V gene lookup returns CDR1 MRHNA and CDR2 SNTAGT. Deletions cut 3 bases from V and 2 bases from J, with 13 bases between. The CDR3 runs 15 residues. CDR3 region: CASSEWHPFQETQYF. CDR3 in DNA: TGTGCCAGCAGTGAATGGCATCCGTTTCAAGAGACCCAGTACTTC.

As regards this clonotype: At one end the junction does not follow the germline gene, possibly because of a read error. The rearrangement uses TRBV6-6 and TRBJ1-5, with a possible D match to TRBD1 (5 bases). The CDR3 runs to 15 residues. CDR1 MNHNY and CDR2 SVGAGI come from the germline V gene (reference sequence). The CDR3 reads CATSYGGPSNQPQHF. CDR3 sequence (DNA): TGTGCCACCAGTTACGGGGGACCTAGCAATCAGCCCCAGCATTTT.

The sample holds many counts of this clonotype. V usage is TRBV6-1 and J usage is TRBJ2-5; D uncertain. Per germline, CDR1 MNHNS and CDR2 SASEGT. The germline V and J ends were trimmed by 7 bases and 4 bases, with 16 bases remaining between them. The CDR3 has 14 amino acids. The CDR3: CASTEKGMTETQYF. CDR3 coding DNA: TGTGCCAGCACCGAAAAGGGTATGACAGAGACCCAGTACTTC.

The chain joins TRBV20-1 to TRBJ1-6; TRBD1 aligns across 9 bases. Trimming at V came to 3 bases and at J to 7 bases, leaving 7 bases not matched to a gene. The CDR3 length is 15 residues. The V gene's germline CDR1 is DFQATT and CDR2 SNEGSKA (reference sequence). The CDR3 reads CSASSFGTGNSPLHF. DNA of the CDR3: TGCAGTGCTAGCAGCTTTGGGACAGGGAATTCACCCCTCCACTTT.

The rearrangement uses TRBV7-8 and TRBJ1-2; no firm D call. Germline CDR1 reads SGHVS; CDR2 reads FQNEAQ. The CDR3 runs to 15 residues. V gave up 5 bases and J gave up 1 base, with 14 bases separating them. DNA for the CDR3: TGTGCCAGCAGCCCGGGTGGGCGGGATAACTATGGCTACACCTTC. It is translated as CASSPGGRDNYGYTF.

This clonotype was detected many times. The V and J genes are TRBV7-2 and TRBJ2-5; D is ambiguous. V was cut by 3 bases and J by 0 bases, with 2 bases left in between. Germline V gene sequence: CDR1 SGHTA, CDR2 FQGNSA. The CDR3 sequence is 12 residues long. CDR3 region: CASSFNQETQYF. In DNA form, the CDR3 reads TGTGCCAGCAGCTTTAACCAAGAGACCCAGTACTTC.

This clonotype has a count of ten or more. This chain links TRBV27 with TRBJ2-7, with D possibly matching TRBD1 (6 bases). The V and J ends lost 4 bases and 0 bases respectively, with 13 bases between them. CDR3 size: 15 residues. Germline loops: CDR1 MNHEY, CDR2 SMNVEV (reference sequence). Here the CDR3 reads CASSSLGQSSYEQYF. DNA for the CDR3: TGTGCCAGCAGTTCACTGGGACAAAGCTCCTACGAGCAGTACTTC.

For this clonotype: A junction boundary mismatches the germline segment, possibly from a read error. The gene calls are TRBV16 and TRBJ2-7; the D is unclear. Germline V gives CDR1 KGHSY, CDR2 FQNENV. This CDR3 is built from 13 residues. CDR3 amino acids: CASCQSEGYEQYF. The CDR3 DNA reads TGTGCCAGCTGCCAATCGGAAGGCTACGAGCAGTACTTC.

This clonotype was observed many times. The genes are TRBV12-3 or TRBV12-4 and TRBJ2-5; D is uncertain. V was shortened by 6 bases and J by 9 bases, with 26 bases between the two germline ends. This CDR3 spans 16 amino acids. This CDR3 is CASRMTERYRRRAQYF. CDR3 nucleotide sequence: TGTGCCAGCAGGATGACGGAAAGGTATCGGAGAAGGGCCCAGTACTTC.

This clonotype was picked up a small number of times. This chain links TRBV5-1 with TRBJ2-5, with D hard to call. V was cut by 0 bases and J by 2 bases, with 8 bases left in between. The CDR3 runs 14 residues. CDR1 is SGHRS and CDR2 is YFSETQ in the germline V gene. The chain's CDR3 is CASSLGTNQETQYF. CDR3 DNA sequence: TGCGCCAGCAGCTTGGGGACCAATCAAGAGACCCAGTACTTC.

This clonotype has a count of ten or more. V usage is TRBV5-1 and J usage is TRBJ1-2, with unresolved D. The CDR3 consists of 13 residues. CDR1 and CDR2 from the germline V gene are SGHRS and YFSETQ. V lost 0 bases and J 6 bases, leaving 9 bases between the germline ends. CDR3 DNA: TGCGCCAGCAGCTTGGGCTTCCGGAATGGCTACACCTTC. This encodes CASSLGFRNGYTF.

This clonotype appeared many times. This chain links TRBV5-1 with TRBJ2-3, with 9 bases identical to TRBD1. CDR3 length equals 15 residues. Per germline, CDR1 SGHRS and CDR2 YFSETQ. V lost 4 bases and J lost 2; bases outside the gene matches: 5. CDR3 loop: CASSGQGPPTDTQYF. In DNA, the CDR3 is TGCGCCAGCAGCGGACAGGGGCCACCCACAGATACGCAGTATTTT.

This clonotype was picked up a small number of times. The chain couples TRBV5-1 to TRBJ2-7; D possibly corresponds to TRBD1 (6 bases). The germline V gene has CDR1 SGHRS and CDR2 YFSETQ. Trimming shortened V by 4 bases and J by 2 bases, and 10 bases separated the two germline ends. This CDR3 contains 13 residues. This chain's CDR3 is CASSQTGPYEQYF. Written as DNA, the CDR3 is TGCGCCAGCAGCCAAACAGGGCCCTACGAGCAGTACTTC.

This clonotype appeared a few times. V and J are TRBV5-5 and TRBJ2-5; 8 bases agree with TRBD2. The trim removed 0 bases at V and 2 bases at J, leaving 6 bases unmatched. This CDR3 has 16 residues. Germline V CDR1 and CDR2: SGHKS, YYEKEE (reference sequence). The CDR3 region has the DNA TGTGCCAGCAGCTTGGATAGCGGGGCCAAACAAGAGACCCAGTACTTC. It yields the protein CASSLDSGAKQETQYF.

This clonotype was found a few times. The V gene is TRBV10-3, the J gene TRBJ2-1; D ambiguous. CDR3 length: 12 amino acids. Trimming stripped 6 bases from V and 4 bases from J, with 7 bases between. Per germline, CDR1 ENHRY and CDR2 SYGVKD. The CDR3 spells CAIRDQYNEQFF. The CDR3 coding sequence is TGTGCCATCAGGGACCAATACAATGAGCAGTTCTTC.

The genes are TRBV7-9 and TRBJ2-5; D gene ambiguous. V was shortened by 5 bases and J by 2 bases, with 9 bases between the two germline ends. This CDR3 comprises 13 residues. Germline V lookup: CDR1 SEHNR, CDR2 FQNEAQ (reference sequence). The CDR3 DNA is TGTGCCAGCAGCGTCAGTCAGCAAGAGACCCAGTACTTC. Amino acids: CASSVSQQETQYF.

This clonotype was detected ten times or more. This CDR3 reads CASSYRRAITRPYNEQFF. The CDR3 DNA follows: TGTGCCAGCAGTTACCGGAGGGCTATAACACGTCCCTACAATGAGCAGTTCTTC. This chain links TRBV6-2 or TRBV6-3 with TRBJ2-1, with D perhaps matching TRBD2 (6 bases). The V end was cut by 2 bases, the J end by 2 bases, with 19 bases between. This CDR3 has 18 amino acids. Germline V gene lookup returns CDR1 MNHEY and CDR2 SVGEGT.

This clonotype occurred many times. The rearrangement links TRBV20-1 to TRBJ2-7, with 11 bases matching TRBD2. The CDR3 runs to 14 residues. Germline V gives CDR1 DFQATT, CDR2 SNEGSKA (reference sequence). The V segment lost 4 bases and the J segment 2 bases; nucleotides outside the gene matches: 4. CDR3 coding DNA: TGCAGTGCTAATAGCGGGAGGGTAACCTACGAGCAGTACTTC. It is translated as CSANSGRVTYEQYF.

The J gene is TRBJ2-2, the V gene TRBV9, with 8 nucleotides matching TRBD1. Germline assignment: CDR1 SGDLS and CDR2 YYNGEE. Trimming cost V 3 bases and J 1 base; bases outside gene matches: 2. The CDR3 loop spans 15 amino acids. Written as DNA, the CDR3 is TGTGCCAGCAGCGGGACAGGGTTGAACACCGGGGAGCTGTTTTTT. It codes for CASSGTGLNTGELFF.

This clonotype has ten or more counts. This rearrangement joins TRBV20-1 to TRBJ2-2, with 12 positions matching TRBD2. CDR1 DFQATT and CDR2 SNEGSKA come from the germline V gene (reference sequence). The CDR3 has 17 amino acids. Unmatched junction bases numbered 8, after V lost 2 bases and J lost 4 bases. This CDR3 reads CSARPITSGGSTGELFF. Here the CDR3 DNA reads TGCAGTGCTAGACCGATTACTAGCGGGGGGAGCACCGGGGAGCTGTTTTTT.

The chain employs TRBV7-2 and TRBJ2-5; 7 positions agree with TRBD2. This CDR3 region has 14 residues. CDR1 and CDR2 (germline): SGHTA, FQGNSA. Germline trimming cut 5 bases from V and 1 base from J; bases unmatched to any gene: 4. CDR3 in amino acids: CASSQGLIQETQYF. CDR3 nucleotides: TGTGCCAGCAGCCAGGGACTAATCCAAGAGACCCAGTACTTC.